These 8 T cell receptor beta chains were all obtained from the same sample, sequenced in a study of shared clonotypes between healthy human individuals. TCRdb keeps only in-frame clones here, not all; method: immunoSEQ multiplex PCR. The table includes under 750,000 clones, 72% detected once. Input material: memory CD4+ T cells sorted from blood. Noted subset: CD45RA-negative fraction. These TCRs come from a woman aged 25-40 years in good health.

The chain uses TRBV6-5 and TRBJ2-3; D may be TRBD2 (6 bases). Per germline, CDR1 MNHEY and CDR2 SVGAGI. CDR3 size: 16 residues. V was cut by 0 bases and J by 2 bases, with 12 bases left in between. DNA for the CDR3: TGTGCCAGCAGTTACTCCGACGCGGGAAACACAGATACGCAGTATTTT. Translating it yields CASSYSDAGNTDTQYF.

To note about this clone: Other DNA sequences within the sample encode an identical CDR3. The chain uses TRBV9 and TRBJ2-7; 9 bases are a match to TRBD2. The CDR3 length is 14 residues. Germline CDR1 and CDR2: SGDLS and YYNGEE. J gave up 1 base and V 5 bases, and 4 bases lay outside the gene matches. The CDR3 spells CASSLAGESYEQYF. For the CDR3, the DNA is TGTGCCAGCAGTTTAGCGGGGGAATCCTACGAGCAGTACTTC.

This clone has more than one count but fewer than ten. V gene TRBV4-1 combines with J gene TRBJ1-2, with D possibly being TRBD1 (6 bases). There are 12 residues in the CDR3. Trimming left V 6 bases short and J 8 bases short, with 13 bases between. Germline values: CDR1 MGHRA, CDR2 YSYEKL. The CDR3 reads CASSPEGEGYTF. In nucleotides, the CDR3 is TGCGCCAGCAGTCCGGAGGGGGAAGGCTACACCTTC.

The chain couples TRBV5-1 to TRBJ2-2; 14 bases are shared with TRBD2. The CDR3 has 18 residues. After removal of 4 bases from V and 4 bases from J, the junction contained 9 bases not matched to a gene. The V gene's germline CDR1 is SGHRS and CDR2 YFSETQ. The chain's CDR3 is CASSTGLAGVVSTGELFF. CDR3 in DNA: TGCGCCAGCAGCACGGGACTAGCGGGAGTCGTTTCCACCGGGGAGCTGTTTTTT. The whole variable domain, filled in from reference TRBV5-1 and TRBJ2-2, reads KAGVTQTPRYLIKTRGQQVTLSCSPISGHRSVSWYQQTPGQGLQFLFEYFSETQRNKGNFPGRFSGRQFSNSRSEMNVSTLELGDSALYLCASSTGLAGVVSTGELFFGEGSRLTVL.

CDR3 protein: CASSFILTTGRDMNTEAFF. For the CDR3, the DNA is TGTGCCAGCAGTTTTATCCTCACTACAGGGAGGGACATGAACACTGAAGCTTTCTTT. The genes are TRBV28 and TRBJ1-1, with D possibly matching TRBD1 (6 bases). The germline V and J ends were trimmed by 3 bases and 0 bases, with 23 bases remaining between them. Germline CDR1 MDHEN, CDR2 SYDVKM. This CDR3 contains 19 residues.

This clone came up a few times. The rearrangement uses TRBV19 and TRBJ2-7; 9 bases agree with TRBD2. Germline assignment: CDR1 LNHDA and CDR2 SQIVND (reference sequence). This CDR3 contains 15 residues. J lost 4 bases, V lost 5 bases, and 9 bases had no gene match. The CDR3 sequence is CASSPLAGDGYEQYF. DNA of the CDR3: TGTGCCAGTAGTCCATTAGCGGGAGATGGATACGAGCAGTACTTC.

This rearrangement joins TRBV6-5 to TRBJ1-2; D gene ambiguous. This CDR3 is built from 13 residues. Trimming left V 5 bases short and J 6 bases short, with 13 bases between. The germline CDR1 and CDR2 sequences are MNHEY and SVGAGI. The CDR3 protein is CASSKRETDGYTF. In DNA, the CDR3 is TGTGCCAGCAGTAAACGGGAAACAGATGGCTACACCTTC.

This clone was detected only a few times. J is TRBJ2-7 and V is TRBV11-1; 8 bases fit TRBD2. The germline V gene encodes CDR1 SGHAT and CDR2 FQDESV (reference sequence). The CDR3 covers 15 residues. With 4 bases clipped from V and 4 bases from J, the junction kept 9 bases outside the gene matches. The CDR3 bases are TGTGCCAGCAGCTCCTTCCTAGCGGGCGCTTACGAGCAGTACTTC. This codes for CASSSFLAGAYEQYF. Together with reference TRBV11-1 and TRBJ2-7, the CDR3 gives the full variable domain: EAEVAQSPRYKITEKSQAVAFWCDPISGHATLYWYRQILGQGPELLVQFQDESVVDDSQLPKDRFSAERLKGVDSTLKIQPAELGDSAMYLCASSSFLAGAYEQYFGPGTRLTVT.